Listed below are T cell receptor beta chains from one sample, sequenced in a study of vaccination and CD4 T cells after COVID-19. Their recognized antigens are unknown. TCRdb itself ran the PCR reads through MiXCR, one entry per CDR3 protein. The sample records about 19,000 distinct CDR3 sequences, under 60% being singletons. This specimen was CD4+ T cells from blood, cultured in vitro, taken after SARS-CoV-2 vaccination. Receptors originate from a human donor who had recovered from COVID-19. Both conserved end residues are trimmed from each CDR3. Where a row states a size, it is once, few, many or the class of an expanded clone; other rows omit it.

v_call	clone_size	j_call	cdr3_length	cdr3_aa
TRBV7-2	NA	TRBJ1-6	11	ASSNTQNSPLH
TRBV6-1	NA	TRBJ1-1	11	ASFRIRDTEAF
TRBV7-2	NA	TRBJ1-2	12	ASSPSGDPVGYT
TRBV28	NA	TRBJ1-2	9	ASSYTDGYT
TRBV27	NA	TRBJ1-2	12	ASRWDREGYGYT
TRBV12-3/TRBV12-4	NA	TRBJ1-5	11	ASSLAGDQPQH
TRBV28	NA	TRBJ2-5	13	ASSLLAARGETQY
TRBV7-2	few	TRBJ1-1	12	ASSSRGRVTEAF
TRBV7-9	few	TRBJ1-1	15	ASRQVGPMSMNTEAF
TRBV2	NA	TRBJ1-1	13	ASSRTVSMNTEAF
TRBV20-1	few	TRBJ2-7	11	SAGSGRAYEQY
TRBV6-5	NA	TRBJ1-2	16	ASSYSLTISRDRNGYT
TRBV6-1	NA	TRBJ2-3	10	ASSRTGDTQY
TRBV10-3	NA	TRBJ2-7	12	AITLDPSVYEQY
TRBV4-1	NA	TRBJ2-2	14	ASSPWTSGATGELF
TRBV9	NA	TRBJ1-2	12	ASSVEGTGNGYT
TRBV20-1	NA	TRBJ1-1	11	SASLVQGTEAF
TRBV27	NA	TRBJ1-2	10	ASGTTHYGYT
TRBV20-1	NA	TRBJ2-2	13	SARDFAANTGELF
TRBV29-1	NA	TRBJ1-6	14	SAAGGNKAGNSPLH
TRBV20-1	NA	TRBJ2-3	10	SARFVEQTQY